Listed below are T cell receptor beta chains from one sample, sequenced in a study of Ad26.COV2.S vaccination and SARS-CoV-2 variants. Method: immunoSEQ multiplex PCR; TCRdb's copy keeps in-frame clones and lacks some. Of roughly 380,000 clones in the sample, under 95% were seen once. Sequences were derived from peripheral blood, sampled after recovery from COVID-19. These receptors originate from a human donor who had recovered from COVID-19. CDR3s include the opening cysteine and the closing phenylalanine or tryptophan. Each record gives: V gene, clone size, J gene, CDR3 protein. Clone sizes are given selectively: once, few, many, or a class where the clone is expanded.

TRBV6-5	-	TRBJ1-1	CASTPLYGTEAFF
TRBV19	-	TRBJ2-7	CASSIARTYHEQYF
TRBV11-3	once	TRBJ2-6	CASSAGPTPSGANVLTF
TRBV9	-	TRBJ2-1	CASSVRTGGPYNEQFF
TRBV5-1	-	TRBJ1-1	CASSLKDITEAFF
TRBV11-2	-	TRBJ2-3	CASRARGPVTDTQYF
TRBV6-5	-	TRBJ2-7	CASSSGTGYEQYF
TRBV4-1	-	TRBJ1-2	CASSQGQSNYGYTF
TRBV29-1	-	TRBJ2-5	CSVGKGLGGDQETQYF
TRBV18	-	TRBJ1-2	CASSPGTGGAYGYTF
TRBV6-6	-	TRBJ2-1	CASTTSSLNNEQFF
TRBV11-2	-	TRBJ1-2	CASSLVFRGDGYTF
TRBV4-1	-	TRBJ2-7	CASSQGQGGSYEQYF
TRBV25-1	-	TRBJ1-1	CASSEQGKAFF
TRBV5-4	-	TRBJ2-3	CASSSRGGPPDTQYF
TRBV2	-	TRBJ1-2	CASRTGGDGYTF
TRBV6-2/TRBV6-3	once	TRBJ2-7	CASSYSVTGTFYEQYF
TRBV9	-	TRBJ2-5	CASSVGGRETQYF
TRBV9	-	TRBJ2-1	CASSKESGTDNNEQFF
TRBV5-6	once	TRBJ1-6	CASSHIPNSPLHF
TRBV5-4	-	TRBJ1-1	CASSLGQSLPTNTEAFF
TRBV4-1	-	TRBJ1-1	CASSHFGATNTEAFF
TRBV6-5	-	TRBJ2-7	CASTHPRETNYEQYF
TRBV5-1	-	TRBJ1-1	CASSPPQGNTEAFF
TRBV5-1	-	TRBJ1-1	CASSLLTGNTEAFF
TRBV11-2	-	TRBJ2-3	CASSLLAGNTDTQYF
TRBV7-2	-	TRBJ1-5	CASSFSQVRVPQHF
TRBV6-6	-	TRBJ2-1	CASSSPAGEQFF
TRBV9	-	TRBJ2-3	CASSVGGVGTDTQYF
TRBV5-8	-	TRBJ1-1	CASKIGFSAFF
TRBV6-1	-	TRBJ1-6	CASSAQWRGQRLNSPLHF
TRBV5-1	-	TRBJ2-1	CASGSGGSYNEQFF
TRBV2	-	TRBJ1-4	CASSEIQLLNEKLFF
TRBV9	-	TRBJ1-1	CASSVGGTGNTEAFF
TRBV6-5	once	TRBJ2-7	CAALGDSYEQYF
TRBV3-1/TRBV3-2	-	TRBJ2-5	CASSLRLAEISQETQYF
TRBV6-5	-	TRBJ2-3	CASSSTGYSTDTQYF
TRBV6-2/TRBV6-3	-	TRBJ2-3	CASSYPAGDGRSTDTQYF
TRBV10-3	-	TRBJ2-7	CAISRGTSEQYF
TRBV6-4	few	TRBJ2-2	CASSEGDMNTGELFF
TRBV9	-	TRBJ2-2	CASSVVSTGELFF
TRBV12-2	-	TRBJ2-3	CASRLGILRDRRLTDTQYF
TRBV4-3	-	TRBJ1-1	CASSQQPQGPLEAFF
TRBV5-4	-	TRBJ2-5	CASSNRDRGGETQYF
TRBV3-1/TRBV3-2	-	TRBJ1-1	CASSQMRGTEAFF
TRBV5-4	-	TRBJ2-2	CASSLYQLTGELFF
TRBV6-6	-	TRBJ1-1	CAAFRGSGTEAFF
TRBV19	few	TRBJ1-5	CASRSNPGQVHTQHF